The present TCR beta chain was sequenced within a study of blood T cells in healthy people across ages. It was with a sample-barcoded 5' primer and a J-beta primer mix that a second PCR of about 6 to 11 cycles was run. Tagging of each cDNA molecule was performed by a template-switch adaptor with 12 random nucleotides. A single record per CDR3 protein comes from TCRdb applying MiXCR to the 5' RACE reads. The sample comprises over a million distinct CDR3 sequences, almost 60% of which are singletons, and about 6.3% rests with the top ten. Each sample gave at least 6.5 million isolated PBMCs. Germline CDR1 is SGHAT and CDR2 is FQNNGV. This CDR3 comprises 13 residues. Trimming removed 8 bases at V and 8 bases at J, with 16 bases between.

Input material: blood. V usage is TRBV11-2 and J usage is TRBJ2-1, with TRBD1 as a possible D gene (5 bases). The receptor's source is a man aged 18 to 29 in good health. The CDR3 DNA is TGTGCCAGCCGATGGATGGAAGGGGATGAGCAGTTCTTC. This translates into CASRWMEGDEQFF. The whole variable domain, filled in from reference TRBV11-2 and TRBJ2-1, reads EAGVAQSPRYKIIEKRQSVAFWCNPISGHATLYWYQQILGQGPKLLIQFQNNGVVDDSQLPKDRFSAERLKGVDSTLKIQPAKLEDSAVYLCASRWMEGDEQFFGPGTRLTVL.